This entry lists 26 T cell receptor beta chains sequenced from one sample in a study of blood T cells in healthy people across ages. The second PCR ran about 6 to 11 cycles with a sample-barcoded 5' primer and J-beta primers. TCRdb recomputed calls from the 5' RACE reads with MiXCR, one row per CDR3 protein. The sample has approximately 730,000 distinct CDR3 sequences; approximately 39% are singletons. Sequenced input: blood. The receptors stem from an older woman in good health.

J is TRBJ2-1 and V is TRBV2; D is possibly TRBD2 (6 bases). Germline values: CDR1 SNHLY, CDR2 FYNNEI. This CDR3 has 15 amino acids. Trimming took off 7 bases at V and 5 bases at J, with 18 bases between the two ends. CDR3 residues: CASIGLAGRNNEQFF. The CDR3 bases are TGTGCCAGCATCGGACTGGCGGGAAGGAACAATGAGCAGTTCTTC.

In this sample, this clonotype turned up a few times. The chain links TRBV20-1 to TRBJ2-2; D gene ambiguous. Deletions cut 6 bases from V and 1 base from J, with 12 bases between. CDR3 length: 14 amino acids. Germline V CDR1 and CDR2: DFQATT, SNEGSKA (reference sequence). In DNA form, the CDR3 reads TGCAGTGCGGGAATGGGCCTGAACACCGGGGAGCTGTTTTTT. Translated, it gives CSAGMGLNTGELFF.

The chain links TRBV10-3 to TRBJ1-1; D not resolved. Deletions cut 0 bases from V and 1 base from J, with 6 bases between. In germline, CDR1 is ENHRY, CDR2 SYGVKD. This CDR3 comprises 14 residues. CDR3 sequence reads: CAISESVPNTEAFF. The DNA of the CDR3 is TGTGCCATCAGTGAGTCGGTACCGAACACTGAAGCTTTCTTT.

In this sample, this clonotype turned up a few times. The DNA of the CDR3 is TGCAGCGTTGGGCGGTCGACAGCTCTCTATGGCTACACCTTC. It translates to CSVGRSTALYGYTF. The V and J genes are TRBV29-1 and TRBJ1-2; tentatively, D is TRBD1 (5 bases). CDR3 size: 14 residues. Germline assignment: CDR1 SQVTM and CDR2 ANQGSEA. Trimming cost V 4 bases and J 4 bases, with 16 bases left between them.

This clonotype turned up a few times. The rearrangement uses TRBV18 and TRBJ2-1; tentatively, D is TRBD2 (5 bases). V lost 3 bases, J lost 2 bases, and 11 bases lay in between. The CDR3 is made up of 15 amino acids. CDR1 is KGHSH and CDR2 is LQKENI in the germline V gene. The CDR3 DNA reads as TGTGCCAGCTCACCGCCTAGCCCTACCTACAATGAGCAGTTCTTC. It specifies CASSPPSPTYNEQFF.

The genes are TRBV20-1 and TRBJ2-7; TRBD1 matches at 8 bases. After removal of 6 bases from V and 2 bases from J, the junction contained 12 bases not matched to a gene. The CDR3 has 15 amino acids. Per germline, CDR1 DFQATT and CDR2 SNEGSKA (reference sequence). CDR3 in amino acids: CSAPLLDRVPYEQYF. The CDR3 DNA follows: TGCAGTGCCCCGCTTCTGGACAGGGTCCCCTACGAGCAGTACTTC.

There are a few counts of this clonotype. This could be a read error, since a much larger clone is one nucleotide away. The V and J genes are TRBV6-6 and TRBJ2-5, with D unclear. The CDR3 runs to 10 residues. V lost 4 bases and J lost 5, with 2 bases in between. CDR1 and CDR2 (germline): MNHNY, SVGAGI (reference sequence). CDR3 sequence: CASSFETQYF. Here the CDR3 DNA reads TGTGCCAGCAGTTTTGAGACCCAGTACTTC.

The rearrangement uses TRBV7-2 and TRBJ2-2; D tentatively reads TRBD1 or TRBD2 (6 bases each). CDR3 length: 15 amino acids. Germline V lookup: CDR1 SGHTA, CDR2 FQGNSA. V shed 10 bases and J shed 4 bases, with 19 bases lying between them. CDR3 amino acids: CANPLGGTSTGELFF. Here the CDR3 DNA reads TGTGCCAACCCTTTGGGGGGCACTAGCACCGGGGAGCTGTTTTTT.

The chain joins TRBV20-1 to TRBJ2-3; D is tentatively TRBD1 or TRBD2 (7 bases each). The V gene's germline CDR1 is DFQATT and CDR2 SNEGSKA (reference sequence). V dropped 8 bases and J dropped 2 bases, with 17 bases sitting between them. CDR3 length: 14 amino acids. The CDR3: CSPGGGLATDTQYF. The CDR3 DNA reads as TGCAGTCCAGGGGGAGGGCTAGCCACAGATACGCAGTATTTT.

This clonotype has just a few counts. The chain recombines TRBV12-3 or TRBV12-4 with TRBJ2-1; TRBD2 matches at 10 bases. The V and J ends lost 8 bases and 10 bases, in that order; junction bases with no gene match: 17. There are 16 residues in the CDR3. This CDR3 is CASHGFGLAAGGEQFF. In DNA form, the CDR3 reads TGTGCCAGCCACGGGTTCGGACTAGCGGCTGGGGGCGAGCAGTTCTTC.

The genes are TRBV4-2 and TRBJ2-5; 9 nucleotides agree with TRBD1. The J call could be wrong; TRBJ2-1 is a better fit for the DNA end. Germline V gene data show CDR1 as LGHNA and CDR2 as YNFKEQ. This CDR3 spans 16 amino acids. DNA of the CDR3: TGTGCCAGCAGCCAGAGCTCTACAGGGGGCCAAGAGACCCAGTTCTTC. It translates to CASSQSSTGGQETQFF.

This clonotype was seen only a few times. The V and J genes are TRBV28 and TRBJ2-1; TRBD2 matches 10 bases. The CDR3 totals 17 residues. Germline trimming cut 7 bases from V and 4 bases from J; bases unmatched to any gene: 13. From germline, CDR1 is MDHEN and CDR2 SYDVKM. In DNA form, the CDR3 reads TGTGCCAGCACTCCCCTCTCAGGACTAGCGGAATACAATGAGCAGTTCTTC. Protein: CASTPLSGLAEYNEQFF.

The V gene is TRBV7-3, the J gene TRBJ2-3; 8 bases are shared with TRBD1. After removal of 4 bases from V and 3 bases from J, the junction contained 12 bases not matched to a gene. Germline V gene data show CDR1 as SGHTA and CDR2 as FQGTGA. This CDR3 has 17 residues. The CDR3 nucleotides are TGTGCCAGCAGCTCGGGACAGGCCTTCTATCCGACAGATACGCAGTATTTT. Translating gives CASSSGQAFYPTDTQYF.

The chain carries TRBV7-3 and TRBJ2-2, with D perhaps matching TRBD2 (7 bases). Germline values: CDR1 SGHTA, CDR2 FQGTGA. The CDR3 runs to 16 residues. V lost 6 bases and J 4 bases, leaving 18 bases between the germline ends. The CDR3 DNA sequence: TGTGCCAGCAGGCTGAACGGGGGGCGTATCACCGGGGAGCTGTTTTTT. Its protein product is CASRLNGGRITGELFF. Combining the CDR3 with reference TRBV7-3 and TRBJ2-2 gives the whole variable domain GAGVSQTPSNKVTEKGKYVELRCDPISGHTALYWYRQSLGQGPEFLIYFQGTGAADDSGLPNDRFFAVRPEGSVSTLKIQRTERGDSAVYLCASRLNGGRITGELFFGEGSRLTVL.

The V call is TRBV29-1, the J call TRBJ2-2, with 7 bases identical to TRBD1. J was trimmed by 3 bases and V by 5 bases; bases with no gene match: 6. The CDR3 extends over 14 amino acids. From germline, CDR1 is SQVTM and CDR2 ANQGSEA. CDR3 region: CSVLRQGDTGELFF. The CDR3 nucleotides read TGCAGCGTTCTGAGGCAGGGGGACACCGGGGAGCTGTTTTTT.

The chain joins TRBV20-1 to TRBJ1-5, with 8 positions matching TRBD1. Trimming took 6 bases from V and 0 from J; bases not matched to a gene: 13. CDR1 is DFQATT and CDR2 is SNEGSKA in the germline V gene (reference sequence). The CDR3 runs to 17 residues. CDR3 region: CSAHGQGLVYSNQPQHF. CDR3 DNA sequence: TGCAGTGCACACGGACAGGGATTGGTGTATAGCAATCAGCCCCAGCATTTT.

The V gene is TRBV6-5, the J gene TRBJ1-1, with 7 positions matching TRBD1. The CDR3 length is 14 residues. J lost 3 bases, V lost 4 bases, and 5 bases had no gene match. Germline-derived CDR1 and CDR2 are MNHEY and SVGAGI. CDR3 loop: CASSSGQKDTEAFF. The CDR3 DNA sequence: TGTGCCAGCAGTTCGGGACAGAAGGACACTGAAGCTTTCTTT.

The rearrangement links TRBV18 to TRBJ2-5; D possibly corresponds to TRBD1 (6 bases). Germline-derived CDR1 and CDR2 are KGHSH and LQKENI. V lost 6 bases and J lost 4, with 21 bases in between. The CDR3 consists of 16 residues. The CDR3 loop reads CASSPLRSDRGETQYF. CDR3 nucleotide sequence: TGTGCCAGCTCGCCTCTTCGTTCGGACAGAGGAGAGACCCAGTACTTC.

This sequence joins TRBV12-3 or TRBV12-4 and TRBJ2-7, with TRBD2 identical over 7 bases. The CDR3 contains 16 residues. V shed 6 bases and J 7 bases; nucleotides not matched to a gene: 18. CDR3 protein: CASRAPSGSYGDEQYF. The CDR3 DNA follows: TGTGCCAGCAGAGCCCCTAGCGGCTCATATGGGGATGAGCAGTACTTC.

This clonotype was seen a handful of times. The chain carries TRBV5-1 and TRBJ2-1, with 12 bases lining up with TRBD2. J was trimmed by 6 bases and V by 3 bases; bases with no gene match: 7. This CDR3 is 16 amino acids long. Germline V lookup: CDR1 SGHRS, CDR2 YFSETQ. CDR3 DNA sequence: TGCGCCAGCAGCTCTCTACTAGCGGGGGGTGCCAATGAGCAGTTCTTC. Translating gives CASSSLLAGGANEQFF.

This clonotype turned up a few times. The CDR3 DNA reads TGTGCCAGCAGCACAGGGGGCGCTTCTGGCTACACCTTC. This translates into CASSTGGASGYTF. The V gene is TRBV7-3, the J gene TRBJ1-2; 9 bases align to TRBD1. J gave up 7 bases and V 5 bases, and 5 bases lay outside the gene matches. The germline gives CDR1 SGHTA, CDR2 FQGTGA. The CDR3 is made up of 13 amino acids.

This sequence joins TRBV9 and TRBJ2-2; TRBD1 aligns across 7 bases. V lost 3 bases to trimming and J lost 4 bases; unmatched junction nucleotides: 6. The CDR3 has 15 amino acids. Germline V lookup: CDR1 SGDLS, CDR2 YYNGEE. The CDR3 DNA reads as TGTGCCAGCAGCGGCCATAGGGGGCTCACCGGGGAGCTGTTTTTT. Translating gives CASSGHRGLTGELFF.

This clonotype has at least ten counts. The chain recombines TRBV9 with TRBJ2-1; maybe TRBD1 (5 bases). Germline assignment: CDR1 SGDLS and CDR2 YYNGEE. The CDR3 has 14 residues. The germline V and J ends were trimmed by 2 bases and 5 bases, with 11 bases remaining between them. The CDR3 spells CASSVGPTHNEQFF. CDR3 DNA sequence: TGTGCCAGCAGCGTGGGGCCGACCCACAATGAGCAGTTCTTC.

The chain is built from TRBV20-1 and TRBJ1-1; D may be TRBD1 (5 bases). The CDR3 extends over 14 amino acids. V was pared by 1 base and J by 1 base, with 10 bases between. The V gene's germline CDR1 is DFQATT and CDR2 SNEGSKA (reference sequence). The CDR3: CSARGGTENTEAFF. In nucleotides, the CDR3 is TGCAGTGCTAGAGGAGGGACCGAGAACACTGAAGCTTTCTTT.

In DNA, the CDR3 is TGCAGCGGTGGGACGTCGAACACTGAAGCTTTCTTT. Translated: CSGGTSNTEAFF. This chain connects TRBV29-1 to TRBJ1-1, with D perhaps matching TRBD1 (5 bases). From germline, CDR1 is SQVTM and CDR2 ANQGSEA. V lost 7 bases, J lost 1 base, and 10 bases lay in between. The CDR3 covers 12 residues.

This clonotype turned up a few times. The chain has TRBV12-3 or TRBV12-4 and TRBJ2-1; TRBD2 matches 7 bases. The CDR3 covers 15 residues. V lost 10 bases and J lost 1; bases outside the gene matches: 10. CDR3 in amino acids: CATDRAGYSYNEQFF. CDR3 nucleotide sequence: TGTGCCACCGACCGAGCGGGGTATTCCTACAATGAGCAGTTCTTC.